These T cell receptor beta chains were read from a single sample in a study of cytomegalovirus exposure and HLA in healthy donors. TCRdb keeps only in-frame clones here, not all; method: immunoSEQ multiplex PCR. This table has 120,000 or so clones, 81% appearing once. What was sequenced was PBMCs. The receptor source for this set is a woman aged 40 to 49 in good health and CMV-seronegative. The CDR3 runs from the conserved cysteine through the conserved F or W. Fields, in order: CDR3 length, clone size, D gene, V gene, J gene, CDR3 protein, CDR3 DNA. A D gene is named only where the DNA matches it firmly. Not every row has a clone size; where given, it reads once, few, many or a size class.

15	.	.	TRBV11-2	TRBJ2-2	CASSLSPQGPGELFF	TGTGCCAGCAGCTTATCTCCACAGGGCCCCGGGGAGCTGTTTTTT
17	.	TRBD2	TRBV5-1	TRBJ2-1	CASSSGTSGTLYNEQFF	TGCGCCAGCAGCTCCGGGACTAGCGGGACCCTCTACAATGAGCAGTTCTTC
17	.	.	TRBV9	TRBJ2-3	CASSVSAFLKGTDTQYF	TGTGCCAGCAGCGTGTCTGCCTTCCTAAAGGGGACAGATACGCAGTATTTT
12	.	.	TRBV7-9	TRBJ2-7	CASSYLRGEQYF	TGTGCCAGCAGCTATCTCCGGGGGGAGCAGTACTTC
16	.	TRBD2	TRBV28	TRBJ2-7	CASSGPGTSGSYEQYF	TGTGCCAGCAGCGGCCCCGGGACTAGCGGGAGCTACGAGCAGTACTTC
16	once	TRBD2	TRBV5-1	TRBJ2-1	CASSSSTSGGANEQFF	TGCGCCAGCAGCTCCTCGACTAGCGGGGGGGCCAATGAGCAGTTCTTC
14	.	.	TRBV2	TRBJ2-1	CASSVRGGWDEQFF	TGTGCCAGCAGTGTTAGGGGGGGGTGGGATGAGCAGTTCTTC
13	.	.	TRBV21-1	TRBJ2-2	CACATGNTGELFF	TGTGCCTGCGCTACAGGAAATACCGGGGAGCTGTTTTTT
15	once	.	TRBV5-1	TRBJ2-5	CASSLGPGHLGPQYF	TGCGCCAGCAGCTTGGGGCCGGGACACCTGGGGCCCCAGTACTTC
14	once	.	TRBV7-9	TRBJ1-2	CSSSRTRDFYGYTF	TGTTCCAGCAGCAGGACACGAGACTTCTATGGCTACACCTTC
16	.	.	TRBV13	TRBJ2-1	CASSPRSGLSYNEQFF	TGTGCCAGCAGCCCCCGCAGCGGGCTCTCCTACAATGAGCAGTTCTTC
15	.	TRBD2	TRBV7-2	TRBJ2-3	CASSSASGIADTQYF	TGTGCCAGCAGCTCGGCTAGCGGGATCGCAGATACGCAGTATTTT
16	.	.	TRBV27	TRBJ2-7	CASSQFSVISSYEQYF	TGTGCCAGCAGTCAATTTAGCGTGATTAGCTCCTACGAGCAGTACTTC
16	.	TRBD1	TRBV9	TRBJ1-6	CASSPQARGQGSPLHF	TGTGCCAGCAGCCCACAGGCCAGGGGGCAAGGTTCACCCCTCCACTTT
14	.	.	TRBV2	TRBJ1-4	CASSRVRLGEKLFF	TGTGCCAGCAGCCGGGTGAGGCTGGGTGAAAAACTGTTTTTT
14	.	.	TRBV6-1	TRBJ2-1	CASAARGPYNEQFF	TGTGCCAGCGCTGCCCGAGGCCCCTATAATGAGCAGTTCTTC
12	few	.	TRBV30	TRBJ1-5	CAWSAGAQPQHF	TGTGCCTGGAGTGCAGGGGCTCAGCCCCAGCATTTT